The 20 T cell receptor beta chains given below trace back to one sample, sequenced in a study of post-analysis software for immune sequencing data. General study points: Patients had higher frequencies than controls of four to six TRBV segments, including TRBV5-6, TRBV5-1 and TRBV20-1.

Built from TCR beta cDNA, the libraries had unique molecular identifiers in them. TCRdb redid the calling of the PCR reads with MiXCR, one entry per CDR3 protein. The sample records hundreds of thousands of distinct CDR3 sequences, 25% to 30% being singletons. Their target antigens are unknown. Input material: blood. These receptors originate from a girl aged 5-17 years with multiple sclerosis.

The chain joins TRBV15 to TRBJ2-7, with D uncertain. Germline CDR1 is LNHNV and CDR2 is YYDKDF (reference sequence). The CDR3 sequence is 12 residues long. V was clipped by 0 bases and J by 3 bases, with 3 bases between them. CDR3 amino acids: CATSREGYEQYF. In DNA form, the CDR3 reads TGTGCCACCAGCAGAGAGGGCTACGAGCAGTACTTC.

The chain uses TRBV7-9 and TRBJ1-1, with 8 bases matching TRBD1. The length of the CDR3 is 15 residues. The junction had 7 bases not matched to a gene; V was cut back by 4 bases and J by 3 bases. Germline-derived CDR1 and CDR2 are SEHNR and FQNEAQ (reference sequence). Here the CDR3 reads CASSSGDRTHTEAFF. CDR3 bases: TGTGCCAGCAGCTCTGGGGACAGGACCCACACTGAAGCTTTCTTT. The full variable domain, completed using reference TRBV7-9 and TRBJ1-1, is DTGVSQNPRHKITKRGQNVTFRCDPISEHNRLYWYRQTLGQGPEFLTYFQNEAQLEKSRLLSDRFSAERPKGSFSTLEIQRTEQGDSAMYLCASSSGDRTHTEAFFGQGTRLTVV.

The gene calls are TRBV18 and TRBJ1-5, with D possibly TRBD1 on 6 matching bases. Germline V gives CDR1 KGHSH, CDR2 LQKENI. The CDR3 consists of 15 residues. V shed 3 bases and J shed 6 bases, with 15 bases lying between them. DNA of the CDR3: TGTGCCAGCTCACCGGGGGGGGCGGTGGCTCAGCCCCAGCATTTT. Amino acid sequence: CASSPGGAVAQPQHF.

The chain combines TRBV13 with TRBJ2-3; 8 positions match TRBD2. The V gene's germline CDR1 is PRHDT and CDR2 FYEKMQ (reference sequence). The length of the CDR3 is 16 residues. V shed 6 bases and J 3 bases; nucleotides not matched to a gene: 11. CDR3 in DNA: TGTGCCAGCAGATCTCCGCGGGGGGAAGCGACAGATACGCAGTATTTT. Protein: CASRSPRGEATDTQYF.

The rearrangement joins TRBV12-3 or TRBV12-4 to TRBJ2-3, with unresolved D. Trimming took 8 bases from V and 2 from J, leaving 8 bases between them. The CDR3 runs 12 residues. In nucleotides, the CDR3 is TGTGCCAGCCAAGTTTACACAGATACGCAGTATTTT. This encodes CASQVYTDTQYF.

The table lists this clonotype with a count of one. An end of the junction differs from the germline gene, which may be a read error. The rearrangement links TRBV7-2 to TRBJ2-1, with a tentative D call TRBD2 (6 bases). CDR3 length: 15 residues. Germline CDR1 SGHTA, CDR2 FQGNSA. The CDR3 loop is CASSPVGGIYNAQFF. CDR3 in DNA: TGTGCCAGCAGCCCGGTGGGCGGGATATACAATGCGCAGTTCTTC. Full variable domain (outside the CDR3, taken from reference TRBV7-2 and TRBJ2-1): GAGVSQSPSNKVTEKGKDVELRCDPISGHTALYWYRQSLGQGLEFLIYFQGNSAPDKSGLPSDRFSAERTGGSVSTLTIQRTQQEDSAVYLCASSPVGGIYNAQFFGPGTRLTVL.

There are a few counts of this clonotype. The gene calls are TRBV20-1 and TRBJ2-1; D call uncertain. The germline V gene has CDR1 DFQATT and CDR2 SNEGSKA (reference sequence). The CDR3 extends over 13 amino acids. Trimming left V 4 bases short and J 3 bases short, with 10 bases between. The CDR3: CSANIEGYNEQFF. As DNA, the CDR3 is TGCAGTGCTAACATAGAAGGCTACAATGAGCAGTTCTTC.

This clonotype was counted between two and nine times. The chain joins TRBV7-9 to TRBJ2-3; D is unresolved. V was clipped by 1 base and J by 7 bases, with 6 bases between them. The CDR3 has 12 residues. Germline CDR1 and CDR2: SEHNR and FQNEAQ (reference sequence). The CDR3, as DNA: TGTGCCAGCAGCTTAGAGTCAAATACGCAGTATTTT. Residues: CASSLESNTQYF.

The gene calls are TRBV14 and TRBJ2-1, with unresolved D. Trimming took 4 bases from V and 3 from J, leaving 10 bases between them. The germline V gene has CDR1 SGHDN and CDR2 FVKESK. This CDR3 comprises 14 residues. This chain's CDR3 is CASSPLAVYNEQFF. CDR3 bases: TGTGCCAGCAGCCCCCTGGCGGTCTACAATGAGCAGTTCTTC.

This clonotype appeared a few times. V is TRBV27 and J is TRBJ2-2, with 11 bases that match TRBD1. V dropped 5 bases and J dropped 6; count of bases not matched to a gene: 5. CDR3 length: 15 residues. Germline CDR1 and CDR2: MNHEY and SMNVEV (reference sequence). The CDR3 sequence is CASSQPGQGAGELFF. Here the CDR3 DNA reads TGTGCCAGCAGTCAACCGGGACAGGGGGCCGGGGAGCTGTTTTTT.

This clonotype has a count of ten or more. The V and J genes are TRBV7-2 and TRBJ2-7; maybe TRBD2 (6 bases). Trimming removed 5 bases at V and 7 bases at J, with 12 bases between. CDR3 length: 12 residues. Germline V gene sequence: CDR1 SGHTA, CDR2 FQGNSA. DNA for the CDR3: TGTGCCAGCAGCCCCCCCGCGGGGGAGCAGTACTTC. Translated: CASSPPAGEQYF.

The chain's CDR3 is CASADGHIFSTDTQYF. The CDR3 coding sequence is TGCGCCAGCGCGGACGGACATATCTTTAGCACAGATACGCAGTATTTT. This chain connects TRBV5-1 to TRBJ2-3; D perhaps matches TRBD1 (5 bases). The germline gives CDR1 SGHRS, CDR2 YFSETQ. The CDR3 consists of 16 residues. Trimming shortened V by 7 bases and J by 0 bases, and 18 bases separated the two germline ends.

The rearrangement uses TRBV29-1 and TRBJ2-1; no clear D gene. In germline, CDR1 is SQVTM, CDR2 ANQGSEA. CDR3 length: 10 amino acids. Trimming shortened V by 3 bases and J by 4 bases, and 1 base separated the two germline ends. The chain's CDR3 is CSVDYNEQFF. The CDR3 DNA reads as TGCAGCGTTGATTACAATGAGCAGTTCTTC.

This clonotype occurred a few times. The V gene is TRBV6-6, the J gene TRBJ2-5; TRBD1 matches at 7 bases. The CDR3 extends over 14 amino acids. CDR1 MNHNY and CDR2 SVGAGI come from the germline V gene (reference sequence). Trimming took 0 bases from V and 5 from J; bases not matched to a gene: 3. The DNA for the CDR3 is TGTGCCAGCAGTTACTCCGACAGGGTGGAGACCCAGTACTTC. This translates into CASSYSDRVETQYF.

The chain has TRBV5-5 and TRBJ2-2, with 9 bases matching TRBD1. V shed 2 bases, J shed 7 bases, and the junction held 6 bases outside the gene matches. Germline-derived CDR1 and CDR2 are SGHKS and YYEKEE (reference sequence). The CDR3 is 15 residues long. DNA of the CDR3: TGTGCCAGCAGCTTCGGCGGGACAGGGCACGGGGAGCTGTTTTTT. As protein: CASSFGGTGHGELFF.

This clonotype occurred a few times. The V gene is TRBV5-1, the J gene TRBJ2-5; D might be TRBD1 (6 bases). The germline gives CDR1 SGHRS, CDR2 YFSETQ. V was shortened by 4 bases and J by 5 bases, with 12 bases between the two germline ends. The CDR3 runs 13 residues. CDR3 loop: CASSRDIVETQYF. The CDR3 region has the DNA TGCGCCAGCAGCCGGGACATCGTGGAGACCCAGTACTTC.

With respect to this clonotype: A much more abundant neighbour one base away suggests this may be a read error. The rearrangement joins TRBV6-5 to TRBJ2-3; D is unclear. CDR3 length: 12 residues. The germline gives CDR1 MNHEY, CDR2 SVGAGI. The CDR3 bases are TGTGTCAGCAGCCGGGTCGGGGATACGCAGTATTTT. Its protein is CVSSRVGDTQYF.

CDR3 protein: CASSQVPGHEQFF. The CDR3 DNA is TGCGCCAGCAGCCAGGTCCCTGGGCATGAGCAGTTCTTC. V and J are TRBV4-3 and TRBJ2-1, with D hard to call. Per the germline V gene, CDR1 is LGHNA and CDR2 is YSLEER. Trimming shortened V by 3 bases and J by 8 bases, and 11 bases separated the two germline ends. This CDR3 contains 13 residues.

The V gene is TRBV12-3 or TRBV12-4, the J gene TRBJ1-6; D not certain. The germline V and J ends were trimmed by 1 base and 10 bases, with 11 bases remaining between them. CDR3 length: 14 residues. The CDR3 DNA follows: TGTGCCAGCAGTTTAGAAGGGTCAGGCTCACCCCTCCACTTT. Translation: CASSLEGSGSPLHF.

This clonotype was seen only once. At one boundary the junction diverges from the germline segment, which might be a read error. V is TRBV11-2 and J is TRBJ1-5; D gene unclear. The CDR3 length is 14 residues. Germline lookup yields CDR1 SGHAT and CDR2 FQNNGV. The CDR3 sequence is CASSPGISDQPQHF. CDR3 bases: TGTGCCAGCAGCCCCGGGATTAGCGATCAGCCCCAGCATTTT.